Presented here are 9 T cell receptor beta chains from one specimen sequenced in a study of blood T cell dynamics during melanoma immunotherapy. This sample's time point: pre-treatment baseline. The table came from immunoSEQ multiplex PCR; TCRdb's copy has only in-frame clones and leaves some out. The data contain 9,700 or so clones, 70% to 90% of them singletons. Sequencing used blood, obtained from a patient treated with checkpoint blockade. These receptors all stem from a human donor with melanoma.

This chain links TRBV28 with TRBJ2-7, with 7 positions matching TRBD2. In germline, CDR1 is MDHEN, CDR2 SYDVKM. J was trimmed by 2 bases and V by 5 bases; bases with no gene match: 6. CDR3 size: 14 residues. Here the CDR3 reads CASSLSGMAYEQYF. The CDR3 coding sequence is TGTGCCAGCAGTCTAAGCGGGATGGCCTACGAGCAGTACTTC.

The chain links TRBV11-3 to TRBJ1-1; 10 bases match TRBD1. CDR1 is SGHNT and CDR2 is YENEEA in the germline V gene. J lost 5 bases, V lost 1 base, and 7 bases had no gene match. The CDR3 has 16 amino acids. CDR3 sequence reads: CASSLGGTGDWTEAFF. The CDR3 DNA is TGTGCCAGCAGCTTAGGGGGGACAGGGGATTGGACTGAAGCTTTCTTT.

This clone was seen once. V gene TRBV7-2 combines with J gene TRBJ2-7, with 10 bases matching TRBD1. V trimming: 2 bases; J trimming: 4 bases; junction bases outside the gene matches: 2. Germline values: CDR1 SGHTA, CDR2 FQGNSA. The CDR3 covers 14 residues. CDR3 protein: CASSLRTGGYEQYF. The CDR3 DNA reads TGTGCCAGCAGCTTACGGACAGGGGGGTACGAGCAGTACTTC. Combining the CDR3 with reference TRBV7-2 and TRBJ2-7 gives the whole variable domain GAGVSQSPSNKVTEKGKDVELRCDPISGHTALYWYRQSLGQGLEFLIYFQGNSAPDKSGLPSDRFSAERTGGSVSTLTIQRTQQEDSAVYLCASSLRTGGYEQYFGPGTRLTVT.

The CDR3 bases are TGTGCCAGCAGTGAAGCGCTTCGGGCCGCCCGTTCCACCGGGGAGCTGTTTTTT. The encoded protein is CASSEALRAARSTGELFF. The rearrangement joins TRBV2 to TRBJ2-2; D call uncertain. Germline V lookup: CDR1 SNHLY, CDR2 FYNNEI. This CDR3 is built from 18 residues. V gave up 0 bases and J gave up 4 bases, with 18 bases separating them.

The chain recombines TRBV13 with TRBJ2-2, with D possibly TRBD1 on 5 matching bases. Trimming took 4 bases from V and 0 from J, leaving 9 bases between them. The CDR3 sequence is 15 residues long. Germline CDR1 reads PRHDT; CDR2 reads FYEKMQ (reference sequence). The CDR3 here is CASSSRTTNTGELFF. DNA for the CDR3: TGTGCCAGCAGCTCGCGGACAACGAACACCGGGGAGCTGTTTTTT. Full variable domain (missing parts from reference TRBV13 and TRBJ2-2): AAGVIQSPRHLIKEKRETATLKCYPIPRHDTVYWYQQGPGQDPQFLISFYEKMQSDKGSIPDRFSAQQFSDYHSELNMSSLELGDSALYFCASSSRTTNTGELFFGEGSRLTVL.

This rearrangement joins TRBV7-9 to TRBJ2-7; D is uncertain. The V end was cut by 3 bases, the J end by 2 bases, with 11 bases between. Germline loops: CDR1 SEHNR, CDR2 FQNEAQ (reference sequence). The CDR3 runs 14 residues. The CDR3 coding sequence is TGTGCCAGCAGCTTGATTGCAGAAGCCTACGAGCAGTACTTC. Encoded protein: CASSLIAEAYEQYF.

In DNA, the CDR3 is TGTGCCAGCAGCTTGGCCGGGGGCACAGATACGCAGTATTTT. This translates into CASSLAGGTDTQYF. The J gene is TRBJ2-3, the V gene TRBV5-6, with a tentative D call TRBD2 (5 bases). The CDR3 loop spans 14 amino acids. In germline, CDR1 is SGHDT, CDR2 YYEEEE. Trimming stripped 0 bases from V and 1 base from J, with 6 bases between. Filled out from reference TRBV5-6 and TRBJ2-3, the complete variable domain reads DAGVTQSPTHLIKTRGQQVTLRCSPKSGHDTVSWYQQALGQGPQFIFQYYEEEERQRGNFPDRFSGHQFPNYSSELNVNALLLGDSALYLCASSLAGGTDTQYFGPGTRLTVL.

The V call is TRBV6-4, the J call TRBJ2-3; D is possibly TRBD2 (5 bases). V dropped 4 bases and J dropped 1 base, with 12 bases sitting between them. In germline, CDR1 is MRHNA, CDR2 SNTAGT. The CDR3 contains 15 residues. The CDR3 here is CASSALPGGTDTQYF. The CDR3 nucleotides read TGTGCCAGCAGTGCCCTCCCCGGGGGCACAGATACGCAGTATTTT.

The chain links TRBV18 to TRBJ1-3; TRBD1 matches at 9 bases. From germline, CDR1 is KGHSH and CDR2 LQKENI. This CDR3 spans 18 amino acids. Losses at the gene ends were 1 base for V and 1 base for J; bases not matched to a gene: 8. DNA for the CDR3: TGTGCCAGCTCACCACAAGTGGGGGACAGGGTTTCTGGAAACACCATATATTTT. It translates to CASSPQVGDRVSGNTIYF.